Listed below are T cell receptor beta chains from one sample, sequenced in a study of Graves' ophthalmopathy and Graves' hyperthyroidism. Each CDR3 protein gets one entry after TCRdb re-called the multiplex PCR reads with MiXCR. The sample yields around 670,000 distinct CDR3 sequences, roughly two fifths seen once. The sequenced material came from peripheral blood. The receptors shown here come from an adult man with Graves' ophthalmopathy. The CDR3 runs from the conserved cysteine through the conserved F or W. A D gene is named only where the DNA matches it firmly. Not all rows give a size; the values are once, few, many and, for expanded clones, a class.

cdr3_aa cdr3_nt d_call clone_size j_call v_call
CAISPHPSSGNTIYF TGTGCCATCAGTCCCCACCCGAGCTCTGGAAACACCATATATTTT NA NA TRBJ1-3 TRBV10-3
CASSLPGGATEAFF TGTGCCAGCAGCCTACCTGGAGGGGCTACTGAAGCTTTCTTT NA many TRBJ1-1 TRBV25-1
CSARTASTQYF TGCAGTGCTAGAACGGCTTCCACGCAGTATTTT NA few TRBJ2-3 TRBV20-1
CSVHRGQQYF TGCAGCGTTCACAGGGGACAGCAGTACTTC TRBD1 NA TRBJ2-7 TRBV29-1
CSVGSTGTGELFF TGCAGCGTTGGATCGACAGGGACCGGGGAGCTGTTTTTT TRBD1 many TRBJ2-2 TRBV29-1
CASRRSAYEQYF TGTGCCAGCAGGAGATCGGCCTACGAGCAGTACTTC NA NA TRBJ2-7 TRBV2
CASSPSRGYTEAFF TGTGCCAGCAGTCCCTCAAGGGGTTACACTGAAGCTTTCTTT NA NA TRBJ1-1 TRBV6-5
CASSLAPISYEQYF TGTGCCAGCAGCTTAGCCCCGATTTCGTACGAGCAGTACTTC NA NA TRBJ2-7 TRBV7-9
CASSFVGQGRETQYF TGTGCCAGCAGCTTCGTAGGACAGGGGAGAGAGACCCAGTACTTC TRBD1 many TRBJ2-5 TRBV7-9
CASSGYRALNTEAFF TGTGCCAGCAGTGGGTACAGGGCCTTGAACACTGAAGCTTTCTTT NA NA TRBJ1-1 TRBV12-3/TRBV12-4
CASSPWTGATYEQYF TGTGCCAGCAGCCCTTGGACAGGCGCGACCTACGAGCAGTACTTC TRBD1 NA TRBJ2-7 TRBV10-3
CASSTEVVGYGYTF TGTGCCAGCAGCACTGAGGTGGTCGGATATGGCTACACCTTC NA NA TRBJ1-2 TRBV5-4
CASSYSRGTDTEAFF TGTGCCAGCAGTTACTCTAGGGGGACCGACACTGAAGCTTTCTTT NA few TRBJ1-1 TRBV10-3
CASSQGSNSPLHF TGTGCCAGCAGCCAAGGGAGTAATTCACCCCTCCACTTT NA few TRBJ1-6 TRBV6-1
CASSEDRGINEAFF TGTGCCAGCAGCGAAGACAGGGGCATAAATGAAGCTTTCTTT TRBD1 NA TRBJ1-1 TRBV2
CSARRETNEKLFF TGCAGTGCTAGGCGGGAGACTAATGAAAAACTGTTTTTT NA many TRBJ1-4 TRBV20-1
CASSPRQATGNTEAFF TGTGCCAGTAGTCCCCGGCAGGCCACGGGGAACACTGAAGCTTTCTTT NA few TRBJ1-1 TRBV19
CASSYSVFYEQYF TGTGCCAGCAGTTACTCGGTTTTCTACGAGCAGTACTTC NA few TRBJ2-7 TRBV10-3
CASSLTIGAGGTGELFF TGTGCCAGCAGCCTGACAATCGGAGCCGGCGGGACCGGGGAGCTGTTTTTT NA NA TRBJ2-2 TRBV25-1
CASSWSGQGNTEAFF TGTGCCAGCAGCTGGTCGGGACAGGGGAACACTGAAGCTTTCTTT TRBD1 NA TRBJ1-1 TRBV11-2
CASSVKKGTGVTEAFF TGTGCCAGCAGCGTCAAGAAGGGGACAGGGGTCACTGAAGCTTTCTTT TRBD1 NA TRBJ1-1 TRBV11-2
CASSLQGLARQGTQYF TGTGCCAGCAGCTTACAGGGACTAGCGAGACAAGGGACCCAGTACTTC TRBD2 NA TRBJ2-5 TRBV7-9
CASSQGGQGARYEQYF TGTGCCAGCAGCCAGGGGGGACAGGGGGCGCGGTACGAGCAGTACTTC TRBD1 NA TRBJ2-7 TRBV7-9
CSAHETGAIKAFF TGCAGTGCCCACGAAACAGGGGCCATTAAAGCTTTCTTT TRBD1 NA TRBJ1-1 TRBV20-1
CASSARGDSAPLHF TGTGCCAGCAGCGCACGGGGTGACAGCGCACCCCTCCACTTT NA many TRBJ1-6 TRBV16
CASSGDRALAFF TGTGCCAGCAGCGGTGACAGGGCTCTAGCTTTCTTT TRBD1 NA TRBJ1-1 TRBV11-1
CATNRTGTLYNYGYTF TGTGCCACCAACAGGACAGGAACCCTTTATAACTATGGCTACACCTTC TRBD1 few TRBJ1-2 TRBV19
CSRWRSEETQYF TGCAGCCGCTGGAGGTCTGAAGAGACCCAGTACTTC NA NA TRBJ2-5 TRBV29-1
CASINRDEQYF TGTGCCAGCATTAACAGGGACGAGCAGTACTTC NA many TRBJ2-7 TRBV2
CASSTVEGNGKNEKLFF TGTGCCAGCAGTACAGTTGAGGGGAACGGAAAAAATGAAAAACTGTTTTTT NA NA TRBJ1-4 TRBV2
CASSPTGQGKGMYQETQYF TGTGCCAGCAGCCCTACGGGACAGGGGAAGGGGATGTACCAAGAGACCCAGTACTTC TRBD1 few TRBJ2-5 TRBV7-2
CASRTGGQEAGELFF TGTGCCAGCAGAACAGGGGGCCAGGAGGCCGGGGAGCTGTTTTTT TRBD1 NA TRBJ2-2 TRBV25-1